This T cell receptor beta chain comes out of a study of T cell repertoires in cytomegalovirus infection. TCRdb itself ran the reads through MiXCR, one entry per CDR3 protein. The sample shows about 47,000 distinct CDR3 sequences, around 21% of them seen only once. V shed 3 bases and J shed 9 bases, with 15 bases lying between them. The CDR3 runs 14 residues. Germline loops: CDR1 MNHEY, CDR2 SMNVEV (reference sequence). Concerning this clonotype: As yet, its antigen is unknown.

Study-wide results and caveats: The study found HLA-C-restricted CMV-specific TCR beta clonotypes dominating the ex vivo response.

The chain joins TRBV27 to TRBJ2-1; D is ambiguous. The TCR comes from a human donor in good health (CMV status not recorded). Some clones in this sample may be carry-over from other donors' samples. The starting material was CD8+ T cells from cultured PBMCs, obtained from culture after CMV antigen stimulation. This chain's CDR3 is CASSFSGYLAEQFF. CDR3 DNA: TGTGCCAGCAGTTTTAGTGGCTACTTAGCTGAGCAGTTCTTC.